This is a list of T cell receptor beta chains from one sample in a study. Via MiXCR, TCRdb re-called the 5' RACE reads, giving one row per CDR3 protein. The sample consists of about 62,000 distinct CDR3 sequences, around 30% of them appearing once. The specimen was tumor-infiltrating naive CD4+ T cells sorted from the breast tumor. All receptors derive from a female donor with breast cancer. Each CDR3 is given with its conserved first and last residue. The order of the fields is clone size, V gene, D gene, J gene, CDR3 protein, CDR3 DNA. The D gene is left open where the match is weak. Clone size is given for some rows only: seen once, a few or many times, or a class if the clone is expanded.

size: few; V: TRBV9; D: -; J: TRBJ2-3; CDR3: CASSPQVSDTQYF; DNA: TGTGCCAGCAGCCCCCAAGTGTCAGATACGCAGTATTTT
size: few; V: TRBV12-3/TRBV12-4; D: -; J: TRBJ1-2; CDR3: CASRPQIGGLGGYTF; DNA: TGTGCCAGCAGACCCCAAATTGGGGGGCTAGGTGGCTACACCTTC
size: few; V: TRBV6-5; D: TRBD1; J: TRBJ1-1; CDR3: CASRQGLKAFF; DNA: TGTGCCAGCAGACAGGGGTTGAAAGCTTTCTTT
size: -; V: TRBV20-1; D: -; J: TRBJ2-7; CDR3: CSARGNGEQYF; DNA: TGCAGTGCTAGAGGTAACGGAGAGCAGTACTTC
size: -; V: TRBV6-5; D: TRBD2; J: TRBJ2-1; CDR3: CASRGGRTYNEQFF; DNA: TGTGCCAGCAGGGGGGGGAGGACCTACAATGAGCAGTTCTTC
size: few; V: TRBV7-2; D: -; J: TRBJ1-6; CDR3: CASSSFGSPLHF; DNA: TGTGCCAGCAGCTCGTTCGGTTCACCCCTCCACTTT
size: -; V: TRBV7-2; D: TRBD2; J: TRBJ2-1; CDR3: CAITKLLSGSRNEQFF; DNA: TGTGCCATCACGAAATTACTTAGCGGGAGCCGCAATGAGCAGTTCTTC
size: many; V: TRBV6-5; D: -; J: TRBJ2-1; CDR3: CASTSMHNEQFF; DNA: TGTGCCAGCACCTCGATGCACAATGAGCAGTTCTTC
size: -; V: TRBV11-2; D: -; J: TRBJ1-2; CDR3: CASSLELGTIGGYTF; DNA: TGTGCCAGCAGCTTAGAGTTGGGGACGATAGGGGGCTACACCTTC
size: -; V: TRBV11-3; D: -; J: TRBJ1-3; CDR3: CASSSTWESGNTIYF; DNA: TGTGCCAGCAGCTCCACCTGGGAGTCTGGAAACACCATATATTTT
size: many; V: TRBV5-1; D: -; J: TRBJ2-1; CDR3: CASSLEGNRGRQFF; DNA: TGCGCCAGCAGCTTGGAAGGCAATAGGGGCAGGCAGTTCTTC
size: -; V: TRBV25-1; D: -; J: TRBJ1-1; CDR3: CASRPGAVTEAFF; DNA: TGTGCCAGCAGGCCGGGGGCGGTAACTGAAGCTTTCTTT
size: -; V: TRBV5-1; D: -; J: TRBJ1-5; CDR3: CASSPGDHRDQPQHF; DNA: TGCGCCAGCAGCCCAGGGGATCACCGAGATCAGCCCCAGCATTTT
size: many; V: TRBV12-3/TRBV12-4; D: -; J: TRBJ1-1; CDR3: CASSFDMGTEAFF; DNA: TGTGCCAGCAGTTTCGATATGGGGACTGAAGCTTTCTTT
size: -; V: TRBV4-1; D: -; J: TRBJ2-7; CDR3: CASSQDLQTGYYEQYF; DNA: TGCGCCAGCAGCCAAGATCTACAGACAGGTTATTACGAGCAGTACTTC
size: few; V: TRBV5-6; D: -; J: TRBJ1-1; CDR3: CASSLGRMEAFF; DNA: TGTGCCAGCAGCTTGGGCCGCATGGAAGCTTTCTTT
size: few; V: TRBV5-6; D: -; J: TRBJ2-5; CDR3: CASSLGQQETQYF; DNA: TGTGCCAGCAGCTTGGGACAGCAAGAGACCCAGTACTTC
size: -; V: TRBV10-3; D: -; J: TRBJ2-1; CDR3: CATVDSQYNEQFF; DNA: TGTGCCACGGTGGACTCCCAATACAATGAGCAGTTCTTC
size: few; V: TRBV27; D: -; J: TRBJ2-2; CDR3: CASSLGRTGELFF; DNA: TGTGCCAGCAGTTTAGGAAGGACCGGGGAGCTGTTTTTT
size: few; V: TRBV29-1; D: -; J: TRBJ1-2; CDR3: CSVEDTDLYGYTF; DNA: TGCAGCGTTGAAGATACAGACCTCTATGGCTACACCTTC
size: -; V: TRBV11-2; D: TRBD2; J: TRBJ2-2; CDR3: CASSFRSAGGYTGELSF; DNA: TGTGCCAGCAGCTTCCGTTCGGCGGGAGGGTACACCGGGGAGCTGTCTTTT
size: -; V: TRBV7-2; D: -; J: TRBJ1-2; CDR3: CASSLWDGNYGYTF; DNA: TGTGCCAGCAGCCTATGGGACGGAAACTATGGCTACACCTTC
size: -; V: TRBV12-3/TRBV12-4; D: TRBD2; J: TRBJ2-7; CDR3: CASSFRLAGGLSYEQYF; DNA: TGTGCCAGCAGTTTTAGACTAGCGGGAGGGCTCTCCTACGAGCAGTACTTC
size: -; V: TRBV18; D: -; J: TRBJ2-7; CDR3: CASSFGESYEQYF; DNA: TGTGCCAGCTCATTCGGGGAGTCCTACGAGCAGTACTTC
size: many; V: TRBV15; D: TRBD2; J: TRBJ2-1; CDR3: CATRVSSGRSVYNEQFF; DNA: TGTGCCACCAGGGTTTCTAGCGGGAGAAGTGTCTACAATGAGCAGTTCTTC
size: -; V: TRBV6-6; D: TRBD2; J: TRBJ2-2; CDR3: CASSQAGVSTGELFF; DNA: TGTGCCAGCAGTCAAGCGGGAGTAAGCACCGGGGAGCTGTTTTTT
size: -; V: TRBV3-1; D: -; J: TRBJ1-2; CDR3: CASSQAGRDYGYTF; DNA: TGTGCCAGCAGCCAGGCAGGGAGGGACTATGGCTACACCTTC